Listed below are T cell receptor beta chains from one sample, sequenced in a study of T cells after yellow fever vaccination. TCRdb analysed the 5' RACE reads with MiXCR anew, one entry per CDR3 protein. The sample consists of about 220,000 distinct CDR3 sequences, 3% to 3.5% of them appearing once. Sequenced here: CD4+ T cells sorted from PBMCs, sampled 10 days after the yellow fever booster vaccination. The receptor set was obtained from a man aged 18 to 29 who received the YFV17D yellow fever vaccine. The CDR3 runs from the conserved cysteine through the conserved F or W. Fields, in order: J gene, V gene, clone size, D gene, CDR3 protein, CDR3 DNA. The D gene is left open where the match is weak. Clone size is stated in some rows and not others, as once, few, many or a class when expanded.

>TRBJ2-7|TRBV20-1|many|.
CSARWGVAYEQYF
TGCAGTGCTAGATGGGGGGTCGCCTACGAGCAGTACTTC
>TRBJ1-1|TRBV12-3/TRBV12-4|.|.
CASSPDWGVAFF
TGTGCCAGCAGCCCCGACTGGGGAGTAGCTTTCTTT
>TRBJ1-6|TRBV9|many|.
CASSVAHNSPLHF
TGTGCCAGCAGCGTAGCCCATAATTCACCCCTCCACTTT
>TRBJ1-4|TRBV7-9|many|.
CASSLSAAPNEKLFF
TGTGCCAGCAGCTTATCGGCAGCCCCTAATGAAAAACTGTTTTTT
>TRBJ1-1|TRBV7-9|many|TRBD1
CASSISPSRTGDRANTEAFF
TGTGCCAGCAGCATATCTCCCTCGAGGACAGGAGATCGCGCGAACACTGAAGCTTTCTTT
>TRBJ1-4|TRBV5-1|many|.
CASSLGRASANEKLFF
TGCGCCAGCAGCTTGGGGCGTGCATCGGCTAATGAAAAACTGTTTTTT
>TRBJ2-1|TRBV29-1|many|.
CSVGSGSEQFF
TGCAGCGTTGGTTCCGGGTCTGAGCAGTTCTTC
>TRBJ1-6|TRBV14|few|.
CASSQRMSRWIHF
TGTGCCAGCAGCCAACGCATGAGCCGGTGGATCCACTTT
>TRBJ1-2|TRBV7-2|few|TRBD1
CASSPRRTGDRGYTF
TGTGCCAGCAGCCCGCGTCGGACAGGGGATCGCGGCTACACCTTC
>TRBJ2-5|TRBV5-1|few|.
CASSLALAGEQETQYF
TGCGCCAGCAGCTTGGCGCTAGCAGGAGAACAAGAGACCCAGTACTTC
>TRBJ1-5|TRBV18|.|TRBD1
CASSPTGRDQPQHF
TGTGCCAGCTCACCGACAGGGCGGGATCAGCCCCAGCATTTT
>TRBJ1-5|TRBV20-1|few|TRBD1
CSARGQGSNQPQHF
TGCAGTGCTAGAGGACAGGGGAGCAATCAGCCCCAGCATTTT
>TRBJ1-5|TRBV6-6|few|TRBD1
CASTESGGGQPQHF
TGTGCCAGCACCGAATCAGGGGGCGGTCAGCCCCAGCATTTT
>TRBJ1-2|TRBV4-3|few|.
CASSQGRGGYTF
TGCGCCAGCAGCCAAGGTCGGGGTGGCTACACCTTC